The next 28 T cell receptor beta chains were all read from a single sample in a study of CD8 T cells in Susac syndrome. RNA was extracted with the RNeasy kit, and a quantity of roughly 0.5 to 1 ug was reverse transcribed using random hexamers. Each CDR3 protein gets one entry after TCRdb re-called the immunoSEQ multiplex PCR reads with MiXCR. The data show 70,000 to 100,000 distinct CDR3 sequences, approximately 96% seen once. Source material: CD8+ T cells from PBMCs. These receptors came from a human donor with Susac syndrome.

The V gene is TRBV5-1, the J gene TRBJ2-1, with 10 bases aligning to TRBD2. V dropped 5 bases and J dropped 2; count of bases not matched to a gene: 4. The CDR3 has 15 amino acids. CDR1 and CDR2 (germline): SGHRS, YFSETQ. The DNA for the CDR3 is TGCGCCAGCAGACTAGCGGGGATGGCCTACAATGAGCAGTTCTTC. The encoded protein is CASRLAGMAYNEQFF.

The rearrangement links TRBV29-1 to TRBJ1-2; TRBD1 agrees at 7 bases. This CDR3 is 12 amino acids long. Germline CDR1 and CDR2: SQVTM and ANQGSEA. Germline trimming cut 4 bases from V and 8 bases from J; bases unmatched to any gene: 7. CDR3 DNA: TGCAGCGTTGGCCCCGACAGGGAAGGCTACACCTTC. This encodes CSVGPDREGYTF.

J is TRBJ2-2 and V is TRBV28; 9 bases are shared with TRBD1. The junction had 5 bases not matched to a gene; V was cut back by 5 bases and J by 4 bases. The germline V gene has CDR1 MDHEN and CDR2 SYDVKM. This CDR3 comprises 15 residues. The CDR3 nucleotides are TGTGCCAGCAGTGCGGACAGGGGTGGCACCGGGGAGCTGTTTTTT. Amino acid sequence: CASSADRGGTGELFF.

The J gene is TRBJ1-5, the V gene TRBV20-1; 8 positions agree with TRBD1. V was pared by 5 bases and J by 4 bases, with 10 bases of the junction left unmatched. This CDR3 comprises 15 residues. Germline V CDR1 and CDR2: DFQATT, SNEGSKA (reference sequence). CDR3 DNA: TGCAGTGCTGCTAGGACAGGGTTTCGGAATCAGCCCCAGCATTTT. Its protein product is CSAARTGFRNQPQHF.

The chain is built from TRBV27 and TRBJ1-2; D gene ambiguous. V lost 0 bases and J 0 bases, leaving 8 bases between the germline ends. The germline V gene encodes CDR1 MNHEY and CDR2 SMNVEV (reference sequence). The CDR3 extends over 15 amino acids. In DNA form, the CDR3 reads TGTGCCAGCAGTTTATCTGGAGGGACTAACTATGGCTACACCTTC. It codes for CASSLSGGTNYGYTF.

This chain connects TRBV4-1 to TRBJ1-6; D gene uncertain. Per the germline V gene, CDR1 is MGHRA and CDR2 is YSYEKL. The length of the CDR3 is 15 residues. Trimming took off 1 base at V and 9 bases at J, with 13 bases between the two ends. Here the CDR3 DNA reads TGCGCCAGCAGCCAAGCGCACAGCCTTTTTTCACCCCTCCACTTT. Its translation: CASSQAHSLFSPLHF.

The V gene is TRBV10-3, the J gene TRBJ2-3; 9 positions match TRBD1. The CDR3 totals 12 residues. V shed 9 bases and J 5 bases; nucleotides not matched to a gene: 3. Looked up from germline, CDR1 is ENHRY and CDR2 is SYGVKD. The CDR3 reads CAMGQGEDTQYF. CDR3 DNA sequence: TGTGCCATGGGACAGGGAGAAGATACGCAGTATTTT.

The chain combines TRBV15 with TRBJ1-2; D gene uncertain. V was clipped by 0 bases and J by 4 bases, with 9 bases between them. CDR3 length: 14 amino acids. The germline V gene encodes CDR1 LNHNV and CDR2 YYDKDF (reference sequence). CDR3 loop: CATSRDRLIYGYTF. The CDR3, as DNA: TGTGCCACCAGCAGAGATCGACTGATCTATGGCTACACCTTC.

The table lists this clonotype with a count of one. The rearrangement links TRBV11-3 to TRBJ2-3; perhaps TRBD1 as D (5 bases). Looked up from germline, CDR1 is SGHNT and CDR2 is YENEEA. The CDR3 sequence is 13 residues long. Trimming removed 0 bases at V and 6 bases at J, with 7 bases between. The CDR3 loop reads CASSLDGADTQYF. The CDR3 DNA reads TGTGCCAGCAGCTTAGATGGGGCGGATACGCAGTATTTT. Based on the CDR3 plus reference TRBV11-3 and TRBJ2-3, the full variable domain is EAGVVQSPRYKIIEKKQPVAFWCNPISGHNTLYWYLQNLGQGPELLIRYENEEAVDDSQLPKDRFSAERLKGVDSTLKIQPAELGDSAVYLCASSLDGADTQYFGPGTRLTVL.

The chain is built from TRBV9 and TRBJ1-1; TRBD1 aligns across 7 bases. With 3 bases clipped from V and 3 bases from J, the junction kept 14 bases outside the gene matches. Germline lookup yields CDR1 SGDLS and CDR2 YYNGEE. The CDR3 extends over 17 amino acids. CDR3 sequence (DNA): TGTGCCAGCAGCGGTAGCGAACAGGGGATCAGGGACACTGAAGCTTTCTTT. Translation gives CASSGSEQGIRDTEAFF. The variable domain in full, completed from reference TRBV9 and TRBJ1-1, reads DSGVTQTPKHLITATGQRVTLRCSPRSGDLSVYWYQQSLDQGLQFLIQYYNGEERAKGNILERFSAQQFPDLHSELNLSSLELGDSALYFCASSGSEQGIRDTEAFFGQGTRLTVV.

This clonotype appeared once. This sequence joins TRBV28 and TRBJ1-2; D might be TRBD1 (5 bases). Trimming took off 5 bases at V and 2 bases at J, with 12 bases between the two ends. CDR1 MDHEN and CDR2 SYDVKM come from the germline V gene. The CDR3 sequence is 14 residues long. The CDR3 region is CASSPTGLNYGYTF. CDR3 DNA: TGTGCCAGCAGTCCGACGGGACTCAACTATGGCTACACCTTC.

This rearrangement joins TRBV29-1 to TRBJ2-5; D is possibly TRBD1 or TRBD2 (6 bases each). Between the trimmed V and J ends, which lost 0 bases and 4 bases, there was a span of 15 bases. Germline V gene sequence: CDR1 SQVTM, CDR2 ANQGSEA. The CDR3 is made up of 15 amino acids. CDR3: CSVEDGTLGGETQYF. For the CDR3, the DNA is TGCAGCGTTGAAGATGGGACTCTAGGGGGAGAGACCCAGTACTTC.

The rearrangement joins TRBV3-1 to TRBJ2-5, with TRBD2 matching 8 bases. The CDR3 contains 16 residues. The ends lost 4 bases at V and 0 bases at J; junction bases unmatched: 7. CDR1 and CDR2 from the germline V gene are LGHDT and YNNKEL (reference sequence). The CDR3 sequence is CASSPLAGNYQETQYF. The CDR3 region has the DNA TGTGCCAGCAGCCCTTTAGCGGGAAACTACCAAGAGACCCAGTACTTC.

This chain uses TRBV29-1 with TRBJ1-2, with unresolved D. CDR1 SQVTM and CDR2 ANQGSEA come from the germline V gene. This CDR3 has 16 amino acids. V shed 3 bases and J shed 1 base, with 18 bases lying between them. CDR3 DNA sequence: TGCAGCGTTGATCTCGGCAGGTCGAGAAGTAACTATGGCTACACCTTC. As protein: CSVDLGRSRSNYGYTF.

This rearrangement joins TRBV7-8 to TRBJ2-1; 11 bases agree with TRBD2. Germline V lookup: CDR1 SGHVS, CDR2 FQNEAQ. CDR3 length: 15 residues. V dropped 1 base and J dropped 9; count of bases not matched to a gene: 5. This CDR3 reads CASSLVPSGRPEQFF. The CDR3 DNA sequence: TGTGCCAGCAGCTTAGTCCCTAGCGGGAGGCCTGAGCAGTTCTTC.

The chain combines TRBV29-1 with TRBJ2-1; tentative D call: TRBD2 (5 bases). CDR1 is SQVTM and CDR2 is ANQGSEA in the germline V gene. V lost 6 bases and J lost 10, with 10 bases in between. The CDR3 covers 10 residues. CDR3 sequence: CSVTREEQFF. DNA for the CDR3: TGCAGCGTGACCCGGGAAGAGCAGTTCTTC.

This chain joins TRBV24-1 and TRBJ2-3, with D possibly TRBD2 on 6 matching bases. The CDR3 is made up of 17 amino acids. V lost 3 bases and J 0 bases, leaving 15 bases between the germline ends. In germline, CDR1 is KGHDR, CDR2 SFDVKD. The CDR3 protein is CATSDTRDSSSTDTQYF. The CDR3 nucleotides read TGTGCCACCAGTGATACTCGGGACTCCTCTAGCACAGATACGCAGTATTTT.

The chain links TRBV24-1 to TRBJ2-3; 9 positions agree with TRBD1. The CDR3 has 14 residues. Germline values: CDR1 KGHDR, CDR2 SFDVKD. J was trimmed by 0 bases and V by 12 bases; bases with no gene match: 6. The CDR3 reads CAASGQGSTDTQYF. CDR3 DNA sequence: TGTGCCGCGTCTGGACAGGGGAGCACAGATACGCAGTATTTT.

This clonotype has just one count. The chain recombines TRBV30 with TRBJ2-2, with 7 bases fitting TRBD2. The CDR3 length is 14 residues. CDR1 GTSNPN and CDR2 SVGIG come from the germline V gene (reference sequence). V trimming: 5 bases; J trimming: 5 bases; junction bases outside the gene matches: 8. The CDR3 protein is CAWLTRAGTGELFF. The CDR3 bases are TGTGCCTGGTTAACCCGAGCGGGGACCGGGGAGCTGTTTTTT.

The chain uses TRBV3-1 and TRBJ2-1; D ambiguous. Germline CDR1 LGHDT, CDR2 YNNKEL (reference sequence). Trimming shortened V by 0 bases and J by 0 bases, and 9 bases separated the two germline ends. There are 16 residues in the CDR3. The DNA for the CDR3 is TGTGCCAGCAGCCAAGATACCGGTAGCTCCTACAATGAGCAGTTCTTC. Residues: CASSQDTGSSYNEQFF.

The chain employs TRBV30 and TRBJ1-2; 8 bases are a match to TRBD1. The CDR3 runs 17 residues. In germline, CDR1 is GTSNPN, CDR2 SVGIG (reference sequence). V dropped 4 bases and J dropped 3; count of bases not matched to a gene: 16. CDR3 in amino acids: CAWNTGVRQGADYGYTF. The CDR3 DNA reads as TGTGCCTGGAATACCGGAGTTCGGCAGGGGGCTGACTATGGCTACACCTTC.

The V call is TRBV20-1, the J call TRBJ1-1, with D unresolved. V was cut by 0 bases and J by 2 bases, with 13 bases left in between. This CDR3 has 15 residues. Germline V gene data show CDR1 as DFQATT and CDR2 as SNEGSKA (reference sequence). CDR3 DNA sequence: TGCAGTGCTAGAGATCTTGATTCCCTTAACACTGAAGCTTTCTTT. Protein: CSARDLDSLNTEAFF.

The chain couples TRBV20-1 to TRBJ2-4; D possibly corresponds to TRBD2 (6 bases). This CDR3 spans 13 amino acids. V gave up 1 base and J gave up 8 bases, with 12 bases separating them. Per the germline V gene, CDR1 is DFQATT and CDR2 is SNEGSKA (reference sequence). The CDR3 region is CSARGLGEDIQYF. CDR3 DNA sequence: TGCAGTGCTAGAGGATTGGGGGAGGACATTCAGTACTTC.

CDR3 residues: CASSLGDLGAFF. For the CDR3, the DNA is TGTGCCAGCAGCTTGGGCGACCTGGGAGCTTTCTTT. The chain joins TRBV5-4 to TRBJ1-1; D gene unclear. V shed 0 bases and J shed 10 bases, with 10 bases lying between them. CDR3 length: 12 amino acids. The V gene's germline CDR1 is SGHNT and CDR2 YYREEE (reference sequence).

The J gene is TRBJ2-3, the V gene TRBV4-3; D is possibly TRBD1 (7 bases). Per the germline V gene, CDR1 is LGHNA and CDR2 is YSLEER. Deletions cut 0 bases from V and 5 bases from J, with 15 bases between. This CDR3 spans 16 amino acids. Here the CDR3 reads CASSQDQGQGGDTQYF. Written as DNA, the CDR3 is TGCGCCAGCAGCCAAGATCAAGGGCAGGGGGGAGATACGCAGTATTTT.

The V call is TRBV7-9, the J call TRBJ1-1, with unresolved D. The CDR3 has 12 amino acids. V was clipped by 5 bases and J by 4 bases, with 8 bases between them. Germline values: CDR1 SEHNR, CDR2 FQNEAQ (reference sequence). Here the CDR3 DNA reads TGTGCCAGCAGCCTGTATCCCACTGAAGCTTTCTTT. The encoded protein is CASSLYPTEAFF.

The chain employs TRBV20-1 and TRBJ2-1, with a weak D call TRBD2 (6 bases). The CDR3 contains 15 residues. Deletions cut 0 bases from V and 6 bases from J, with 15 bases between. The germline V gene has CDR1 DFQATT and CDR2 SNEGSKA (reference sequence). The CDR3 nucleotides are TGCAGTGCTAGAGATTGGGGCGGGACTGGCAATGAGCAGTTCTTC. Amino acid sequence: CSARDWGGTGNEQFF.

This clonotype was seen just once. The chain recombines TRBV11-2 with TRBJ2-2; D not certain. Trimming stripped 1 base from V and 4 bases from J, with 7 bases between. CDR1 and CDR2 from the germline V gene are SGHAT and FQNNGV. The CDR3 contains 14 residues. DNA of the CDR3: TGTGCCAGCAGCTTAGCCATTGGCACCGGGGAGCTGTTTTTT. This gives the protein CASSLAIGTGELFF.